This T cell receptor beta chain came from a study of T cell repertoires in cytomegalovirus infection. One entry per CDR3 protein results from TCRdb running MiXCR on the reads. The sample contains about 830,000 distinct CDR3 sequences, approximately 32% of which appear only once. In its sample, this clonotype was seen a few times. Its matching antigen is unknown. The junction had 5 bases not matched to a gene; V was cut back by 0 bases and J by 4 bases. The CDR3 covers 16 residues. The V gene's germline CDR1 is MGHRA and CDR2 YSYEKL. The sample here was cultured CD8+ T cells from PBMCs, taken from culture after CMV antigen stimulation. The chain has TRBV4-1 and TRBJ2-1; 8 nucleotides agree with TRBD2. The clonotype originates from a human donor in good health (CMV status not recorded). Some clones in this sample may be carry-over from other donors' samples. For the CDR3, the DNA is TGCGCCAGCAGCCAAGAGTCGGGGGGGCCGTACAATGAGCAGTTCTTC. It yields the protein CASSQESGGPYNEQFF.